This T cell receptor beta chain was found in a study of T cells after yellow fever vaccination. The overall study: Preparation used SMART-Seq v4 Ultra Low Input for the low-cell-number fractions. Study outcomes and limitations: The presence of abundant clonotypes contaminating from the bulk population was possible in FACS-sorted repertoires.

TCR cDNA, made by 5'RACE template switching, carried an added universal primer site and UMIs. Each CDR3 protein gets one entry after TCRdb re-called the 5' RACE reads with MiXCR. The table shows hundreds of thousands of distinct CDR3 sequences, with roughly an eighth occurring only once. This clonotype was counted a few times. The target antigen is unknown. After removal of 1 base from V and 6 bases from J, the junction contained 6 bases not matched to a gene. The CDR3 is made up of 15 amino acids. The V gene's germline CDR1 is SGHTA and CDR2 FQGNSA. The TCR comes from a man in his thirties or forties who received the YFV17D yellow fever vaccine. The chain joins TRBV7-2 to TRBJ2-1; TRBD2 aligns across 7 bases. The sample in question was PBMCs, obtained on the day of the yellow fever booster vaccination. The CDR3 loop is CASSLGGVAGNEQFF. The CDR3 DNA follows: TGTGCCAGCAGCTTAGGGGGGGTAGCGGGCAATGAGCAGTTCTTC.